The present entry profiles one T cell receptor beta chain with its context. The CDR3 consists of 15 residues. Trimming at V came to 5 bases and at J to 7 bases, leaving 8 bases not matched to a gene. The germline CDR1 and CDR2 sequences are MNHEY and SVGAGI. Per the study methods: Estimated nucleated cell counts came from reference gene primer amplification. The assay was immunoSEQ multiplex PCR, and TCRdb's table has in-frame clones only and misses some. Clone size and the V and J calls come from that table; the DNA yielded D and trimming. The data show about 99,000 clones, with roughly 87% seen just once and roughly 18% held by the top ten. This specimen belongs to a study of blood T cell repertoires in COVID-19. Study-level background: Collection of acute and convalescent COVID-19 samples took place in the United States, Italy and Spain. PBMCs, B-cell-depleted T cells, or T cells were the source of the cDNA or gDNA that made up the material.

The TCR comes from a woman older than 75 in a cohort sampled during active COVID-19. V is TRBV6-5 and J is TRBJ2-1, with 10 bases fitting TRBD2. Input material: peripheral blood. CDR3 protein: CASSLAGALSNEQFF. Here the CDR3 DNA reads TGTGCCAGCAGTCTAGCGGGGGCACTCTCAAATGAGCAGTTCTTC.